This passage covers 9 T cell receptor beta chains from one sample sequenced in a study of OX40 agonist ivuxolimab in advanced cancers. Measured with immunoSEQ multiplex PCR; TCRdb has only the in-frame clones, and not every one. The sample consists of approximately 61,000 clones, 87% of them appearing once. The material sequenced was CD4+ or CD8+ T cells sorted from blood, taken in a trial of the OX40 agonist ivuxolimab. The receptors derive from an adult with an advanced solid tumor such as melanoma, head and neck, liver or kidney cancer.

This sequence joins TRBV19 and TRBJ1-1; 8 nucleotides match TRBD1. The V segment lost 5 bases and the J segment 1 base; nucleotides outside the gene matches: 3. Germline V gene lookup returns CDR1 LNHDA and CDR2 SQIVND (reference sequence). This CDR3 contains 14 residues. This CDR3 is CASSLQGENTEAFF. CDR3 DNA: TGTGCCAGTAGTTTACAGGGGGAGAACACTGAAGCTTTCTTT.

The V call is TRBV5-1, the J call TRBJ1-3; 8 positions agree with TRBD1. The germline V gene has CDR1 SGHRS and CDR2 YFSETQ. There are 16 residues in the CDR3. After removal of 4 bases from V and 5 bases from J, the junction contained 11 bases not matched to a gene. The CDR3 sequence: CASSPRSQGARNTIYF. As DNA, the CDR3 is TGCGCCAGCAGCCCGCGCAGTCAGGGGGCTAGAAACACCATATATTTT.

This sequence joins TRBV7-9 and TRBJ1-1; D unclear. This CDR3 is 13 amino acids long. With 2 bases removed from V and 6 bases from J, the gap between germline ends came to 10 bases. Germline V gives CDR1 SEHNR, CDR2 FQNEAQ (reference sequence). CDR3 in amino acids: CASSLTEGAEAFF. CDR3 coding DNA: TGTGCCAGCAGCTTAACAGAGGGCGCTGAAGCTTTCTTT.

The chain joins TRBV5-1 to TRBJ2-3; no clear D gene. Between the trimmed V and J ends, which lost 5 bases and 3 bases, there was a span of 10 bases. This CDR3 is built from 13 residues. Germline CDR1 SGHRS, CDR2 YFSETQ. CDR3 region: CASRASSTDTQYF. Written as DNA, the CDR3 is TGCGCCAGCAGAGCTTCGTCTACAGATACGCAGTATTTT.

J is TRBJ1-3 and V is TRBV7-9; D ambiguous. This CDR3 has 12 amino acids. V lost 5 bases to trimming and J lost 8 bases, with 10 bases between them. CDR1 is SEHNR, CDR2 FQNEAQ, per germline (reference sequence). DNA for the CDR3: TGTGCCAGCAGCCCCCTGGGATACACCATATATTTT. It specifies CASSPLGYTIYF.

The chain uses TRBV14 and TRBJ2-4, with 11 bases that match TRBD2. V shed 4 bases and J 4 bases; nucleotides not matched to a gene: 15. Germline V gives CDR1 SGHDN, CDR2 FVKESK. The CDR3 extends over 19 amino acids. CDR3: CASSPFPLAGAFLKNIQYF. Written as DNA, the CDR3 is TGTGCCAGCAGCCCTTTTCCACTAGCGGGGGCCTTCCTGAAAAACATTCAGTACTTC.

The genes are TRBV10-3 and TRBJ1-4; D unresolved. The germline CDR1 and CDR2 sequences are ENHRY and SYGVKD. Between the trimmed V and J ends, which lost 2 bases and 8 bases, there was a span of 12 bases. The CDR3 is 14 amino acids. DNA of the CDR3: TGTGCCATCAGTGAGGCGTCAGGAAAGGAAAAACTGTTTTTT. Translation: CAISEASGKEKLFF.

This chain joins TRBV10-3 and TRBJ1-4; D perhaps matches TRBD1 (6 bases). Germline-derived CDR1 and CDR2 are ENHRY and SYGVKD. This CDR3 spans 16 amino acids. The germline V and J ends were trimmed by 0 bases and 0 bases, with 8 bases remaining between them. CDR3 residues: CAISESKGATNEKLFF. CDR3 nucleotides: TGTGCCATCAGTGAGTCGAAGGGGGCAACTAATGAAAAACTGTTTTTT.

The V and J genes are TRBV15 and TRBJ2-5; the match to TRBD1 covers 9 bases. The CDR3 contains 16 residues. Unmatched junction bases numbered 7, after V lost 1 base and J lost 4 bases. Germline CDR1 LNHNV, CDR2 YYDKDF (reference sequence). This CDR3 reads CATSRGPDRGIETQYF. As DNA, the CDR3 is TGTGCCACCAGCAGAGGGCCGGACAGGGGAATAGAGACCCAGTACTTC.